A selection of T cell receptor beta chains follows, all from one sample in a study of blood T cell repertoires in COVID-19. Clones were read by immunoSEQ multiplex PCR, and TCRdb kept only the in-frame ones, dropping some. Of hundreds of thousands of clones in the sample, roughly 86% were seen once. The material sequenced was PBMCs or T cells enriched from blood (not recorded which). The origin of the receptors is a woman in her twenties or thirties who had recovered from COVID-19. CDR3s include the opening cysteine and the closing phenylalanine or tryptophan. D genes are given only for firm matches. Clone size is shown for a subset of rows, as once, few, many or a class of expanded clone.

cdr3_length	v_call	d_call	j_call	clone_size	cdr3_aa	cdr3_nt
13	TRBV7-6	TRBD2	TRBJ2-1	NA	CASSFSTGGEQFF	TGTGCCAGCAGCTTCTCCACGGGGGGTGAGCAGTTCTTC
17	TRBV9	NA	TRBJ1-6	NA	CASSVDPSGSYNSPLHF	TGTGCCAGCAGCGTAGATCCCTCGGGTTCCTATAATTCACCCCTCCACTTT
12	TRBV6-2/TRBV6-3	NA	TRBJ1-2	NA	CASSQGNYGYTF	TGTGCCAGCAGTCAGGGGAACTATGGCTACACCTTC
16	TRBV5-1	TRBD1	TRBJ1-1	NA	CASSFRRTGGYTEAFF	TGCGCCAGCAGCTTTCGCCGGACAGGGGGGTACACTGAAGCTTTCTTT
13	TRBV4-1	NA	TRBJ2-1	NA	CASSQDPGGEQFF	TGCGCCAGCAGCCAAGATCCCGGGGGTGAGCAGTTCTTC
13	TRBV5-1	NA	TRBJ1-2	NA	CASSPGRREGYTF	TGCGCCAGCTCCCCGGGTAGGCGGGAGGGCTACACCTTC
15	TRBV7-2	NA	TRBJ1-1	NA	CASSPRQARNTEAFF	TGTGCCAGCAGCCCCCGACAGGCGCGAAACACTGAAGCTTTCTTT
15	TRBV28	NA	TRBJ2-1	NA	CASIKTGTHGDEQFF	TGTGCCAGCATTAAAACCGGGACACATGGGGATGAGCAGTTCTTC
14	TRBV29-1	NA	TRBJ1-1	NA	CSVGGTMGNTEAFF	TGCAGCGTCGGCGGGACTATGGGGAACACTGAAGCTTTCTTT
18	TRBV15	TRBD2	TRBJ2-2	NA	CATSRELAGGWDTGELFF	TGTGCCACCAGCAGAGAGCTAGCGGGGGGATGGGACACCGGGGAGCTGTTTTTT
15	TRBV28	TRBD2	TRBJ2-3	NA	CASKRPGGPTDTQYF	TGTGCCAGTAAGAGACCGGGAGGGCCGACAGATACGCAGTATTTT
14	TRBV4-1	NA	TRBJ2-7	NA	CASSQEWSYYEQYF	TGCGCCAGCAGCCAAGAATGGAGTTACTACGAGCAGTACTTC
16	TRBV4-2	TRBD1	TRBJ1-2	NA	CASSPGGTGVNYGYTF	TGTGCCAGCAGCCCCGGCGGGACAGGGGTTAACTATGGCTACACCTTC
14	TRBV6-1	NA	TRBJ2-2	NA	CASSEIRDTGELFF	TGTGCCAGCAGTGAAATTCGGGACACCGGGGAGCTGTTTTTT
16	TRBV4-1	TRBD1	TRBJ1-4	NA	CASSHRNRGRDEKLFF	TGCGCCAGCAGCCACCGTAACAGGGGGCGCGACGAAAAACTGTTTTTT
16	TRBV4-3	TRBD1	TRBJ1-3	NA	CASSQDTGAGGNTIYF	TGCGCCAGCAGCCAAGATACAGGGGCAGGAGGAAACACCATATATTTT
11	TRBV19	NA	TRBJ1-2	once	CASQEAGGYTF	TGTGCCAGTCAAGAAGCCGGTGGCTACACCTTC
14	TRBV5-1	NA	TRBJ1-1	NA	CASSLAPTGTEAFF	TGCGCCAGCAGCTTGGCACCAACGGGCACTGAAGCTTTCTTT
16	TRBV5-1	TRBD2	TRBJ2-2	NA	CASSLGVAGATGELFF	TGCGCCAGCAGCTTGGGAGTAGCGGGAGCCACCGGGGAGCTGTTTTTT
15	TRBV10-2	NA	TRBJ1-1	NA	CASSLLGSGETEAFF	TGCGCCAGCAGTCTATTGGGGAGCGGGGAGACTGAAGCTTTCTTT
13	TRBV4-1	NA	TRBJ1-2	NA	CASSQGAMRDYTF	TGCGCCAGCAGCCAGGGGGCTATGCGAGACTACACCTTC
13	TRBV19	NA	TRBJ2-5	NA	CATQQGGGETQYF	TGTGCCACCCAACAGGGCGGAGGAGAGACCCAGTACTTC
14	TRBV6-2/TRBV6-3	NA	TRBJ1-2	few	CASSSAPTGYGYTF	TGTGCCAGCAGCTCTGCCCCAACTGGCTATGGCTACACCTTC
15	TRBV19	NA	TRBJ1-5	NA	CASSQTGGASQPQHF	TGTGCCAGTAGCCAAACCGGGGGGGCAAGTCAGCCCCAGCATTTT
14	TRBV11-2	NA	TRBJ1-1	NA	CASSLDIRSTEAFF	TGTGCCAGCAGCTTAGATATACGGAGCACTGAAGCTTTCTTT
15	TRBV18	TRBD1	TRBJ1-5	NA	CASSPGQGGNQPQHF	TGTGCCAGCTCACCCGGACAGGGGGGCAATCAGCCCCAGCATTTT
13	TRBV6-5	TRBD1	TRBJ2-7	NA	CASRDRGGYEQYF	TGTGCCAGCCGGGACAGGGGGGGCTACGAGCAGTACTTC
13	TRBV29-1	NA	TRBJ2-1	NA	CSVAGISRDEQFF	TGCAGCGTAGCAGGGATTTCTAGAGATGAGCAGTTCTTC
16	TRBV5-1	NA	TRBJ2-7	NA	CASSQHGGFGTYEQYF	TGCGCCAGCAGCCAACACGGAGGATTCGGCACCTACGAGCAGTACTTC
16	TRBV5-1	NA	TRBJ1-2	NA	CASSPPDPTGWYGYTF	TGCGCCAGCAGCCCGCCTGACCCGACAGGCTGGTATGGCTACACCTTC
15	TRBV14	TRBD1	TRBJ2-7	NA	CASSQDWTGVREQYF	TGTGCCAGCAGCCAAGATTGGACAGGGGTTAGGGAGCAGTACTTC
10	TRBV12-5	NA	TRBJ2-7	NA	CASGSYEQYF	TGTGCTAGTGGTTCTTACGAGCAGTACTTC
16	TRBV7-9	TRBD2	TRBJ2-1	NA	CASSRDTAGGYNEQFF	TGTGCCAGCAGCCGAGATACAGCGGGAGGGTACAATGAGCAGTTCTTC
13	TRBV4-1	TRBD1	TRBJ2-5	NA	CASSRTGGETQYF	TGCGCCAGCAGCCGGACAGGGGGTGAGACCCAGTACTTC
15	TRBV6-5	TRBD1	TRBJ1-2	NA	CASSRPGQGVYGYTF	TGTGCCAGCAGTCGACCGGGACAGGGTGTGTATGGCTACACCTTC
16	TRBV24-1	TRBD1	TRBJ2-1	NA	CATSGGTGSLYNEQFF	TGTGCCACCAGTGGGGGGACAGGAAGTCTCTACAATGAGCAGTTCTTC
12	TRBV10-3	NA	TRBJ1-1	NA	CAIATGGTEAFF	TGTGCCATAGCGACAGGAGGCACTGAAGCTTTCTTT
15	TRBV6-5	NA	TRBJ2-3	NA	CASSYTHRVPDTQYF	TGTGCCAGCAGTTACACACACCGGGTTCCCGATACGCAGTATTTT
16	TRBV6-6	NA	TRBJ2-6	NA	CASSYNRESGANVLTF	TGTGCCAGCAGTTACAACAGGGAATCTGGGGCCAACGTCCTGACTTTC
14	TRBV18	TRBD2	TRBJ2-5	NA	CASSRREGQETQYF	TGTGCCAGCTCACGACGGGAGGGCCAAGAGACCCAGTACTTC
14	TRBV27	NA	TRBJ1-6	NA	CASSLFTGNSPLHF	TGTGCCAGCAGTTTATTTACAGGGAATTCACCCCTCCACTTT
14	TRBV28	NA	TRBJ1-2	NA	CASSLRSGRNGYTF	TGTGCCAGCAGTCTGAGGTCAGGGAGGAATGGCTACACCTTC
12	TRBV21-1	NA	TRBJ2-7	NA	CASRTTTYEQYF	TGTGCCAGTCGGACTACTACCTACGAGCAGTACTTC
16	TRBV4-3	TRBD2	TRBJ2-3	NA	CASSQDYAGGLYTQYF	TGCGCCAGCAGCCAAGATTATGCGGGAGGGCTTTATACGCAGTATTTT
15	TRBV5-1	TRBD1	TRBJ1-2	NA	CASSLGDPGGYGYTF	TGCGCCAGCAGCTTGGGAGACCCAGGGGGCTATGGCTACACCTTC
13	TRBV30	NA	TRBJ1-2	NA	CAWSADRFYGYTF	TGTGCCTGGAGTGCTGACAGATTCTATGGCTACACCTTC
15	TRBV27	NA	TRBJ1-5	NA	CASSTRHSINQPQHF	TGTGCCAGCAGTACTCGACACTCCATCAATCAGCCCCAGCATTTT
15	TRBV3-1/TRBV3-2	TRBD1	TRBJ2-5	NA	CASSLGGQGGLDQYF	TGTGCCAGCAGCCTGGGCGGACAGGGGGGTCTGGACCAGTACTTC
14	TRBV4-1	NA	TRBJ2-2	many	CASSPGEVSGELFF	TGCGCCAGCAGCCCCGGGGAAGTATCCGGGGAGCTGTTTTTT
16	TRBV19	TRBD1	TRBJ1-2	NA	CASSFLGQDVGYGYTF	TGTGCCAGTAGTTTCCTCGGACAGGATGTGGGTTACGGCTACACCTTC